This T cell receptor (beta chain) originates from a study of human T cells and chemical hapten exposure. Unfractionated whole blood was the source of the extracted total RNA. Germline loops: CDR1 SGHVS, CDR2 FNYEAQ. V lost 5 bases and J lost 5; bases outside the gene matches: 14. The CDR3 is 17 residues long. Study observations and caveats: The study found that DPC sensitization did not change TCRs above 1 in 1000 frequency.

As for this clonotype: Its antigen remains unidentified.

From the 5' RACE reads, TCRdb called clonotypes with MiXCR, one entry per CDR3 protein. The data contain under 100,000 distinct CDR3 sequences, about 16% of them singletons. This clonotype was obtained from a female donor in good health. The V gene is TRBV7-6, the J gene TRBJ2-5; the match to TRBD1 covers 10 bases. CDR3 coding DNA: TGTGCCAGCAGCCTCCTAGGAGGGACAGGGGTGGGGGAGACCCAGTACTTC. Protein product: CASSLLGGTGVGETQYF. Together with reference TRBV7-6 and TRBJ2-5, the CDR3 gives the full variable domain: GAGVSQSPRYKVTKRGQDVALRCDPISGHVSLYWYRQALGQGPEFLTYFNYEAQQDKSGLPNDRFSAERPEGSISTLTIQRTEQRDSAMYRCASSLLGGTGVGETQYFGPGTRLLVL.